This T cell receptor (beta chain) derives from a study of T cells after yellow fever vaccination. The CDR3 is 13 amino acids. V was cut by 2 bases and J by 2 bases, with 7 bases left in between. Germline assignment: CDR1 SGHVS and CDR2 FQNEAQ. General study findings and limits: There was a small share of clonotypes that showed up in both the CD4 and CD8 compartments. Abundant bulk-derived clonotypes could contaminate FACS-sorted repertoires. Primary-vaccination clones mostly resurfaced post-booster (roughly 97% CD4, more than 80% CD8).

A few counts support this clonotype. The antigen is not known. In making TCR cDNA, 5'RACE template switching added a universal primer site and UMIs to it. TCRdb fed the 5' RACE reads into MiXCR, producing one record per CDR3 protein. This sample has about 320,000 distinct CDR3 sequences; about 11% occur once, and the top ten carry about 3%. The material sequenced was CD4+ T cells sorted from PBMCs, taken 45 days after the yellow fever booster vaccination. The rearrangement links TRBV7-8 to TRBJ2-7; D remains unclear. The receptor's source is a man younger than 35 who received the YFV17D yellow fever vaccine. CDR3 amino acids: CASSLPGPYEQYF. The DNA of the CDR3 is TGTGCCAGCAGCTTACCAGGCCCCTACGAGCAGTACTTC.